These T cell receptor beta chains were read from a single sample in a study of T-cell reconstitution after alpha-beta-depleted transplantation in children. TCRdb used MiXCR to reprocess the PCR reads, holding one entry per CDR3 protein. The repertoire includes roughly 400,000 distinct CDR3 sequences, 43% of them detected once, and 27% sits in the top ten. The starting material was PBMCs, obtained before TCRalphabeta/CD19-depleted stem cell transplant. The receptors shown here come from a girl aged 2 to 10 with aplastic anemia, due to receive a stem cell transplant. The CDR3 runs from the conserved cysteine through the conserved F or W. D genes are given only for firm matches. Expanded clones are given a class, and other clones once, few, many or no size at all.

clone_size j_call v_call d_call cdr3_aa cdr3_nt
NA TRBJ2-7 TRBV5-5 NA CASSLVASSTYEQYF TGTGCCAGCAGCTTGGTGGCGTCGTCAACCTACGAGCAGTACTTC
NA TRBJ1-5 TRBV15 TRBD1 CATSRTGGSNQPQHF TGTGCCACCAGCAGGACAGGGGGGAGCAATCAGCCCCAGCATTTT
NA TRBJ1-6 TRBV5-1 NA CASSQRTTEDSPLHF TGCGCCAGCAGCCAGAGGACGACAGAAGATTCACCCCTCCACTTT
many TRBJ2-5 TRBV5-6 NA CASSSGTGQETQYF TGTGCCAGCAGCTCGGGTACCGGCCAAGAGACCCAGTACTTC
many TRBJ2-5 TRBV4-1 NA CASSQVGSQETQYF TGCGCCAGCAGCCAAGTCGGCTCCCAAGAGACCCAGTACTTC
NA TRBJ2-1 TRBV6-5 TRBD2 CASSYAGGRGNEQFF TGTGCCAGCAGTTACGCTGGCGGGAGAGGCAATGAGCAGTTCTTC
few TRBJ2-7 TRBV4-1 TRBD2 CASSPRTSNSYEQYF TGCGCCAGCAGCCCACGGACTAGCAACTCCTACGAGCAGTACTTC
many TRBJ2-5 TRBV5-5 TRBD2 CASSLGLAGGGQETQYF TGTGCCAGCAGCTTGGGTTTAGCGGGAGGGGGGCAAGAGACCCAGTACTTC
NA TRBJ2-1 TRBV27 NA CASGSVSSYNEQFF TGTGCCAGCGGGAGCGTCAGCTCCTACAATGAGCAGTTCTTC
many TRBJ1-5 TRBV7-2 TRBD1 CASSPGTGRTNQPQHF TGTGCCAGCAGCCCCGGGACAGGCCGGACTAATCAGCCCCAGCATTTT
NA TRBJ1-5 TRBV3-1 NA CASSQADVRDQPQHF TGTGCCAGCAGCCAAGCTGATGTGAGAGATCAGCCCCAGCATTTT
many TRBJ1-1 TRBV5-1 NA CASSLEGNTEAFF TGTGCCAGCAGTTTAGAGGGGAACACTGAAGCTTTCTTT
NA TRBJ2-1 TRBV6-1 NA CASRSWRSYNEQFF TGTGCCAGTCGATCTTGGCGCTCCTACAATGAGCAGTTCTTC
NA TRBJ2-7 TRBV20-1 NA CSAEPGATYEQYF TGCAGTGCCGAGCCCGGGGCTACCTACGAGCAGTACTTC
many TRBJ2-1 TRBV20-1 TRBD2 CSASSGSQDNEQFF TGCAGTGCCAGTAGCGGGAGCCAGGACAATGAGCAGTTCTTC
many TRBJ2-2 TRBV15 NA CATSPGSGGELFF TGTGCCACCAGCCCAGGGTCCGGCGGGGAGCTGTTTTTT
NA TRBJ2-1 TRBV28 NA CASRVEGFNEQFF TGTGCCAGCAGGGTTGAAGGATTTAATGAGCAGTTCTTC
many TRBJ2-5 TRBV3-1 TRBD1 CASSSQTTGQETQYF TGTGCCAGCAGCTCCCAAACGACAGGGCAAGAGACCCAGTACTTC
NA TRBJ2-1 TRBV5-4 TRBD2 CASSDPGTSGRQFF TGTGCCAGCAGCGATCCCGGGACTAGCGGGAGGCAGTTCTTC
NA TRBJ1-1 TRBV4-1 TRBD1 CASSPPGQGDTEAFF TGCGCCAGCAGCCCTCCGGGACAGGGGGACACTGAAGCTTTCTTT
NA TRBJ2-4 TRBV20-1 NA CSAAGQPENIQYF TGCAGTGCTGCGGGACAGCCCGAAAACATTCAGTACTTC
NA TRBJ1-2 TRBV7-2 NA CASSLGGMESNYGYTF TGTGCCAGCAGCTTAGGAGGCATGGAGTCTAACTATGGCTACACCTTC
few TRBJ2-1 TRBV6-1 TRBD2 CASSGPEGFLASGSGHEQFF TGTGCCAGCAGTGGGCCGGAAGGTTTTTTGGCTAGCGGGAGTGGGCATGAGCAGTTCTTC
NA TRBJ2-5 TRBV9 NA CASSVGSALWETQYF TGTGCCAGCAGCGTAGGGAGCGCCCTATGGGAGACCCAGTACTTC
few TRBJ2-5 TRBV5-6 TRBD2 CASSSGTNQETQYF TGTGCCAGCAGCTCCGGGACTAACCAAGAGACCCAGTACTTC
NA TRBJ2-3 TRBV20-1 NA CSSRTGRADTQYF TGCAGTTCACGGACCGGCCGGGCAGATACGCAGTATTTT
few TRBJ1-1 TRBV28 NA CASSLRARAEAFF TGTGCCAGCAGTTTAAGGGCCAGGGCAGAAGCTTTCTTT
NA TRBJ2-1 TRBV27 TRBD2 CASSLKPPSGSNNEQFF TGTGCCAGCAGTTTAAAACCACCTAGCGGGAGCAACAATGAGCAGTTCTTC
NA TRBJ2-2 TRBV6-1 NA CASGGGGTGELFF TGTGCCAGCGGGGGAGGGGGGACCGGGGAGCTGTTTTTT
NA TRBJ1-2 TRBV7-2 TRBD1 CASSRIGTGYNGYTF TGTGCCAGCAGCCGAATAGGGACAGGGTACAATGGCTACACCTTC
many TRBJ2-3 TRBV9 TRBD2 CASSPTSGYTDTQYF TGTGCCAGCAGCCCGACTAGCGGTTACACAGATACGCAGTATTTT
NA TRBJ2-3 TRBV29-1 NA CSVGRVGNTDTQYF TGCAGCGTTGGACGAGTCGGGAACACAGATACGCAGTATTTT
many TRBJ2-1 TRBV6-2/TRBV6-3 TRBD1 CASSYGTGVGNEQFF TGTGCCAGCAGTTACGGCACAGGGGTTGGTAATGAGCAGTTCTTC
once TRBJ1-5 TRBV20-1 TRBD1 CSVPGQAVQPQHF TGCAGTGTACCGGGACAGGCTGTCCAGCCCCAGCATTTT
once TRBJ2-7 TRBV20-1 TRBD1 CSVNRDRGNEQYF TGCAGTGTCAACCGGGACAGGGGGAACGAGCAGTACTTC
NA TRBJ2-1 TRBV5-1 NA CASSLGGGATYNEQFF TGCGCCAGCAGCTTGGGGGGCGGGGCCACCTACAATGAGCAGTTCTTC
NA TRBJ2-5 TRBV20-1 NA CSARDTPRGETQYF TGCAGTGCTAGAGATACGCCCCGGGGGGAGACCCAGTACTTC
NA TRBJ2-2 TRBV5-6 TRBD1 CASSYVDRGGTGELFF TGTGCCAGCAGCTACGTGGACAGGGGAGGCACCGGGGAGCTGTTTTTT
NA TRBJ2-3 TRBV20-1 TRBD1 CSAPTGALTDTQYF TGCAGTGCCCCGACAGGGGCCCTCACAGATACGCAGTATTTT
NA TRBJ2-7 TRBV27 TRBD2 CASSPRAGGPREQYF TGTGCCAGCAGTCCTCGCGCGGGAGGGCCACGGGAGCAGTACTTC
many TRBJ2-1 TRBV11-3 NA CASSLTRGSNEQFF TGTGCCAGCAGCTTAACGCGGGGAAGCAATGAGCAGTTCTTC
many TRBJ2-7 TRBV4-1 TRBD2 CASSQSGLAGVHEQYF TGCGCCAGCAGCCAATCGGGACTAGCGGGAGTCCACGAGCAGTACTTC
NA TRBJ2-1 TRBV20-1 TRBD2 CSARDRRERLAGTYNEQFF TGCAGTGCTAGAGATCGCCGAGAACGACTAGCGGGGACCTACAATGAGCAGTTCTTC
NA TRBJ2-5 TRBV10-3 TRBD2 CAISFSGGETQYF TGTGCCATCAGTTTTAGCGGGGGGGAGACCCAGTACTTC
many TRBJ2-7 TRBV7-6 TRBD2 CASSPLRGVGEQYF TGTGCCAGCAGCCCGCTCCGGGGGGTGGGCGAGCAGTACTTC
NA TRBJ2-5 TRBV4-1 NA CASSQRSGTQETQYF TGCGCCAGCAGCCAACGGTCGGGGACACAAGAGACCCAGTACTTC
NA TRBJ2-1 TRBV7-9 NA CASSLTQGYNEQFF TGTGCCAGCAGCTTAACTCAAGGCTACAATGAGCAGTTCTTC
NA TRBJ1-2 TRBV7-9 NA CASSPGGYTF TGTGCCAGCAGCCCCGGGGGCTACACCTTC
many TRBJ2-1 TRBV7-2 TRBD2 CASSLGASGRRSYNEQFF TGTGCCAGCAGCTTAGGCGCTAGCGGTCGCCGTTCCTACAATGAGCAGTTCTTC
NA TRBJ2-7 TRBV5-1 TRBD2 CASSLASSGGQYEQYF TGCGCCAGCAGCTTGGCATCTAGCGGGGGGCAATACGAGCAGTACTTC
few TRBJ2-3 TRBV6-5 NA CASSYSLGTDTQYF TGTGCCAGCAGTTACTCGTTAGGAACAGATACGCAGTATTTT
many TRBJ1-1 TRBV7-6 NA CASSLGGATMNTEAFF TGTGCCAGCAGCTTAGGGGGGGCCACCATGAACACTGAAGCTTTCTTT
few TRBJ2-7 TRBV6-5 NA CASSYSAGIENEQYF TGTGCCAGCAGTTACTCGGCAGGGATTGAAAACGAGCAGTACTTC